The next 7 T cell receptor beta chains were all read from a single sample in a study of shared clonotypes between healthy human individuals. The protocol was immunoSEQ multiplex PCR, while the TCRdb copy is restricted to in-frame clones and leaves out a portion. The top ten clones hold 1.2% to 1.5% of a sample with 950,000 to 1,300,000 clones, about 76% of them seen once. The specimen was memory CD4+ T cells sorted from blood. Subset defined: CD45RA-negative fraction. These receptors were obtained from a man younger than 30 in good health.

The chain recombines TRBV6-1 with TRBJ1-6; tentatively, D is TRBD1 (5 bases). There are 15 residues in the CDR3. Germline V gives CDR1 MNHNS, CDR2 SASEGT. V lost 0 bases and J lost 11, with 14 bases in between. The CDR3 protein is CASSEAHGGVPPLHF. The CDR3 coding sequence is TGTGCCAGCAGTGAAGCCCACGGGGGGGTCCCACCCCTCCACTTT.

V gene TRBV2 combines with J gene TRBJ1-2; D is ambiguous. Germline lookup yields CDR1 SNHLY and CDR2 FYNNEI. This CDR3 contains 13 residues. Trimming removed 1 base at V and 4 bases at J, with 7 bases between. CDR3 bases: TGTGCCAGCAGTGAAGACAAGATCTATGGCTACACCTTC. Residues: CASSEDKIYGYTF.

V usage is TRBV30 and J usage is TRBJ1-1; perhaps TRBD1 as D (5 bases). The CDR3 consists of 14 residues. V was shortened by 3 bases and J by 3 bases, with 14 bases between the two germline ends. Germline CDR1 reads GTSNPN; CDR2 reads SVGIG (reference sequence). CDR3 sequence reads: CAWSPLNRYTEAFF. The CDR3 region has the DNA TGTGCCTGGAGCCCACTAAACAGGTACACTGAAGCTTTCTTT. Full variable domain (missing parts from reference TRBV30 and TRBJ1-1): SQTIHQWPATLVQPVGSPLSLECTVEGTSNPNLYWYRQAAGRGLQLLFYSVGIGQISSEVPQNLSASRPQDRQFILSSKKLLLSDSGFYLCAWSPLNRYTEAFFGQGTRLTVV.

The rearrangement links TRBV5-4 to TRBJ2-1, with 14 bases that match TRBD2. V lost 4 bases, J lost 6 bases, and 12 bases stayed unmatched. Per the germline V gene, CDR1 is SGHNT and CDR2 is YYREEE (reference sequence). The CDR3 runs 18 residues. The CDR3 nucleotides read TGTGCCAGCAGCACGACACCGGGACTAGCGGGGGTCGGCAATGAGCAGTTCTTC. Translated: CASSTTPGLAGVGNEQFF.

This chain joins TRBV27 and TRBJ2-1; 9 nucleotides agree with TRBD1. CDR3 length: 15 amino acids. Looked up from germline, CDR1 is MNHEY and CDR2 is SMNVEV (reference sequence). Germline trimming cut 5 bases from V and 2 bases from J; bases unmatched to any gene: 4. The CDR3 sequence is CASSRRQGAYNEQFF. In DNA, the CDR3 is TGTGCCAGCAGTCGAAGACAGGGGGCCTACAATGAGCAGTTCTTC.

The CDR3 nucleotides are TGCAGCGTTGACCTAGACAGGAGGGCCCAGTACTTC. Its protein is CSVDLDRRAQYF. The chain employs TRBV29-1 and TRBJ2-5; D is perhaps TRBD1 or TRBD2 (6 bases each). The germline gives CDR1 SQVTM, CDR2 ANQGSEA. The V end was cut by 3 bases, the J end by 9 bases, with 14 bases between. The CDR3 is made up of 12 amino acids.

On this clone: A read error is possible here, since a much larger clone lies one base away. The rearrangement links TRBV7-2 to TRBJ1-2; 7 bases are shared with TRBD1. The CDR3 runs 13 residues. The germline CDR1 and CDR2 sequences are SGHTA and FQGNSA. Unmatched junction bases numbered 6, after V lost 4 bases and J lost 7 bases. The CDR3 region is CASSSSYRGGYTF. CDR3 nucleotide sequence: TGTGCCAGCAGCTCTAGCTACAGGGGTGGCTACACCTTC.